This TCR beta chain is from a study of cytomegalovirus exposure and HLA in healthy donors (dated by TCRdb to between 2016 and 2019). Context from the whole study: An earlier analysis of about 560 of the donors reported roughly 300 Gb of sequence data and around 100 million unique TCR beta sequences obtained from roughly 180 million T cells. Genome-wide SNP genotypes for about 55% of the roughly 670 donors were used in a later genetic analysis, which treated that subset as a discovery cohort. Rather than drawing on any new phenotypic data, the later analysis identified candidate immune exposures from TCR beta sequences and the way those sequences occurred across donors. Because of strong linkage in the cohort, four to six DR-DQ haplotypes were treated as single units for association and clustering. A separate validation cohort of approximately 130 different subjects was used in addition to the approximately 700-subject first cohort. Among about 410 genotyped donors of the cohort, an average of approximately 240,000 unique TCR beta nucleotide sequences was sequenced per donor, of which approximately 18% were non-productive. A later analysis re-analyzed previously published TCR beta repertoires from 500 to 700 donors and added high-resolution HLA genotyping to study TCR occurrence patterns. An earlier analysis of 500 to 650 of the donors applied high-throughput TCR beta sequencing to assess whether each TCR beta V gene segment acted as functional or pseudogenic. Typing coverage varied by locus: roughly 629-640 donors for A, B, C, DRB1 and DQB1; more than 500 for DQA1; 606 for DPA1; some 470 for DPB1. The genetic ancestry cluster associated with self-reported Caucasian donors included approximately 85% of the 300 to 450 genotyped donors. Every repertoire in the discovery cohort had been generated on one and the same sequencing platform. Roughly 300 gigabases of sequencing data and tens of millions of unique TCR sequences were included in an early release covering around 600 HLA-typed donors. Donor age, sex, ethnicity and CMV serostatus were collected together with the repertoire data. The study used immunosequencing to profile the T cell repertoires of 600 to 850 subjects and linked those repertoires to cytomegalovirus serostatus. The study was designed to test whether signatures of past pathogen exposure could be identified by cataloging public T cell receptors. Class I and class II HLA loci were covered by the typing at four-digit resolution. To predict cytomegalovirus infection status, the study combined high-throughput TCR immunosequencing, statistical association of individual TCRs with disease status, and machine learning.

This clone was recorded a few times. Its antigen has not been determined. Per-base qualities were not stored, and no clone one base away is much larger. The cohort consisted of approximately 670 healthy bone marrow donors. Cohort members were all nominally healthy when sampled, although unrecorded immune exposures were likely present. The donor tested CMV seropositive and was one of the 289 seropositive cohort members. A peripheral blood sample was collected from each donor, and TCR beta sequencing was performed on peripheral blood mononuclear cells. Genomic DNA was extracted from the blood cell samples with the Qiagen DNeasy Blood Extraction Kit. Libraries were built with the immunoSEQ multiplex PCR assay. The multiplex PCR relied on a mix of 60 forward primers for TCR Vbeta segments and 13 reverse primers for TCR Jbeta segments. Amplification of the CDR3 region of rearranged TCR beta genes was performed with a multiplex PCR assay on genomic DNA. The Illumina HiSeq System was used to sequence the amplified TCR beta libraries as 87-base-pair reads. Processing in the source paper ran as follows. Across the 700 or so repertoires, a later analysis counted 60 million to 90 million unique TCR beta chains, around 11 million of which were shared by at least two donors. Raw reads were error-corrected and collapsed into unique sequences by a nearest-neighbor algorithm in which closely related sequences were merged to remove PCR and sequencing errors. V, D and J gene segments were assigned by aligning CDR3 sequences to IMGT reference sequences. For a sequence to be retained, at least a six-nucleotide match to both a V gene segment and a J gene segment was required. Rearrangements were classified as productive when the CDR3 lacked stop codons and remained in frame with V and J, and all other rearrangements were classified as non-productive. CDR3 was defined according to IMGT convention as the region running from the second conserved V-encoded cysteine to the conserved J-encoded phenylalanine. In an earlier analysis of 550 to 650 of the donors, sequences lacking an unambiguous match to a single V gene segment were excluded. In an earlier analysis of approximately 610 of the donors, V segments were called functional above 56.7% productive rearrangements and were called segregating when the between-donor standard deviation exceeded 5%. A statistical classification framework was developed to diagnose cytomegalovirus status using the catalog of TCR beta chain sequences. V and J gene assignment, in a later analysis, came from comparing TCR nucleotide sequences with IMGT/GENE-DB human TR gene sequences. The TCRdist pipeline was used in a later analysis to assign CDR3 sequences and most-parsimonious VDJ recombination scenarios. In a later analysis, each TCR beta chain was defined by its CDR3 amino acid sequence together with its V-gene family, and reads lacking a unique V-gene family were excluded. To address suspected cross-contamination and a sequencing artifact, a later analysis removed roughly 580 highly shared, low-generation-probability nucleotide sequences. A later analysis calculated a clonal expansion index for each public chain from normalized within-repertoire ranks of inferred template counts. In a later analysis, generation probabilities were computed using a VDJ recombination model fitted to out-of-frame rearrangements, and the results were checked against IGoR. A later analysis scored TCR-TCR, TCR-HLA and TCR-CMV co-occurrence with hypergeometric tests, applying a repertoire-size bias correction to TCR pairs. A later analysis estimated false discovery rates by permuting HLA or CMV assignments 20 times. A later analysis grouped co-occurring TCRs with DBSCAN, adding TCRdist sequence similarity when clustering within HLA-allele-positive subsets. For co-occurrence clustering, repertoires with fewer than 30,000 or more than 120,000 public chains were excluded, along with about five repertoires with anomalous nucleotide sharing. TCRdb took over this immuneACCESS table, retaining in-frame rearrangements with V and J assigned. Such tables are incomplete; in checked studies, under half of the missing clones stem from an unresolved V gene, and the remainder is unexplained. V, J and clone size reflect that table, while D and trimming were determined from the DNA. The sample table holds fewer than 250,000 clones, of which around 83% were seen once. The ten largest make up less than 2% of the sample.

The trim is 8 bases for V and 1 base for J, with a gap of 14 bases between the germline ends. CDR1 and CDR2, per the germline V gene (reference sequence), are MNHEY and SMNVEV. The CDR3 sequence holds 15 residues, the cysteine and phenylalanine included. Of the read, only the CDR3 DNA is kept; its 45 bases are in frame from base 1. The paper as a whole reports these results and caveats: At a false discovery rate of 0.05, a later analysis linked some 18,000 TCR beta sequences to specific HLA alleles. The 87-base-pair reads could not distinguish some IMGT-functional V segments, including TRBV6-2 and TRBV6-3, so those segments were excluded. HLA typing was unavailable for some donors at each locus, so association tests used only the typed subset. The earlier analysis of approximately 560 of the donors excluded seventeen rarely observed V segments, including chromosome 9 orphons, because counts were too low. An association between a missense DCLRE1C variant and V-gene and J-gene trimming of TCR beta chains was found in a later genetic analysis and replicated in an independent cohort. Several of the top co-occurrence clusters appeared to be linked to parvovirus B19, influenza, CMV and Epstein-Barr virus, according to a later analysis. A cluster of highly shared sequence variants was judged likely to be a technical artifact of the sequencing pipeline. In a later analysis, the rate of TCR association differed among HLA loci, with DRB1 alleles having the most associated TCRs and HLA-C alleles having the fewest. The authors suggested that the approach could potentially be extended to other disease states and immunological phenotypes. Linkage disequilibrium might explain the correlated functional status among segregating V segments, but an unknown experimental factor could not be ruled out. Most CMV-associated TCR beta chains appeared to be HLA-restricted in a later analysis, and the HLA associations seemed to be driven largely by CMV exposure. In this cohort, only TCR beta chains were sequenced, and detectable features were limited by the absence of alpha or paired-chain data. A further reported finding was that TCR beta sequences accurately predicted the HLA-A and HLA-B alleles for most subjects in the first cohort. Sequencing depth was assumed to be roughly uniform across donors in the presence/absence analyses, though that assumption may not hold. For the cohort, immune exposure information was limited to CMV serostatus. In both the original and validation cohorts, the classifier was reported to diagnose cytomegalovirus status with high specificity and sensitivity. In an earlier analysis of about 550 of the donors, most TCR beta V segments were observed in productive rearrangements about 87% or about 30% of the time, broadly matching IMGT annotations. Across donors, most TCR sequences were observed very rarely, whereas some public TCRs were present in many individuals. In a later analysis, HLA-associated TCR beta chains showed more clonal expansion and lower generation probabilities than non-associated chains that were equally common. Three of the identified cytomegalovirus-associated TCR beta chains were confirmed in vitro to be specific for cytomegalovirus antigens. In a later genetic analysis, fewer N-insertions in productive TCRs were reported among donors in an Asian-associated ancestry cluster than the 666-donor mean. When HLA alleles, especially DR and DQ, strongly co-occurred, attributing TCR associations to individual alleles was difficult. In the study, some 180 TCR beta chains were listed as associated with cytomegalovirus.

Source material: PBMCs. The receptor comes from a man aged 35 to 55 in good health and CMV-seropositive. In this chain, TRBV27 is recombined with TRBJ2-2; the D gene is not confidently resolved. This receptor has the CDR3 CASGPWAVNTGELFF. The DNA sequence is TGTGCCAGCGGTCCATGGGCAGTGAACACCGGGGAGCTGTTTTTT.